Below are 21 T cell receptor beta chains sequenced from a single sample in a study of cytomegalovirus exposure and HLA in healthy donors. Sequencing was performed with immunoSEQ multiplex PCR; in TCRdb, only in-frame clones are kept and a portion is missing. The sample yields some 130,000 clones, roughly 90% seen once. The material sequenced was PBMCs. The receptor source for this set is a woman under 30 in good health and CMV-seropositive.

This chain joins TRBV7-2 and TRBJ2-7; D is ambiguous. Germline values: CDR1 SGHTA, CDR2 FQGNSA. With 3 bases removed from V and 5 bases from J, the gap between germline ends came to 14 bases. This CDR3 comprises 14 residues. The CDR3 loop reads CASSLKAYRDEQYF. The CDR3 nucleotides read TGTGCCAGCAGCTTGAAGGCTTACCGGGACGAGCAGTACTTC. Full variable domain (outside the CDR3, taken from reference TRBV7-2 and TRBJ2-7): GAGVSQSPSNKVTEKGKDVELRCDPISGHTALYWYRQSLGQGLEFLIYFQGNSAPDKSGLPSDRFSAERTGGSVSTLTIQRTQQEDSAVYLCASSLKAYRDEQYFGPGTRLTVT.

The V gene is TRBV29-1, the J gene TRBJ2-5; no clear D gene. CDR1 is SQVTM and CDR2 is ANQGSEA in the germline V gene. The CDR3 length is 12 residues. The V end lost 4 bases, the J end lost 1 base, and 7 bases lay between the germline ends. CDR3 coding DNA: TGCAGCGTTGTCTTCCCCCAAGAGACCCAGTACTTC. Encoded protein: CSVVFPQETQYF.

The genes are TRBV5-1 and TRBJ1-2; D gene ambiguous. This CDR3 contains 14 residues. Deletions cut 0 bases from V and 1 base from J, with 7 bases between. The germline CDR1 and CDR2 sequences are SGHRS and YFSETQ. The CDR3 nucleotides read TGCGCCAGCAGCTTGGACATTCTTAACTATGGCTACACCTTC. Translating gives CASSLDILNYGYTF.

This chain links TRBV6-1 with TRBJ2-6, with D tentatively TRBD2 (6 bases). The CDR3 length is 15 residues. Trimming shortened V by 7 bases and J by 2 bases, and 12 bases separated the two germline ends. The germline V gene encodes CDR1 MNHNS and CDR2 SASEGT. CDR3 sequence (DNA): TGTGCCAGCATTCGGGGAGGAACTGGGGCCAACGTCCTGACTTTC. Its protein product is CASIRGGTGANVLTF.

The CDR3 DNA is TGTGCCAGCAGCCGAGGTGGATACTCCTACAATGAGCAGTTCTTC. Residues: CASSRGGYSYNEQFF. The chain joins TRBV11-3 to TRBJ2-1; D is ambiguous. The ends were cut back, 5 bases at V and 0 bases at J, with 11 bases in the middle. The CDR3 totals 15 residues. Germline values: CDR1 SGHNT, CDR2 YENEEA.

The chain combines TRBV19 with TRBJ2-7; D not resolved. There are 13 residues in the CDR3. The ends were cut back, 0 bases at V and 2 bases at J, with 5 bases in the middle. Germline V gene sequence: CDR1 LNHDA, CDR2 SQIVND (reference sequence). The CDR3 DNA reads TGTGCCAGTAGTATAGAGCAGGCCTACGAGCAGTACTTC. Translation: CASSIEQAYEQYF.

This clone came up once. The genes are TRBV30 and TRBJ1-2; D is unclear. The CDR3 spans 14 residues. Between the trimmed V and J ends, which lost 1 base and 2 bases, there was a span of 11 bases. The V gene's germline CDR1 is GTSNPN and CDR2 SVGIG (reference sequence). The CDR3 loop reads CAWSAPRKNYGYTF. The CDR3 DNA is TGTGCCTGGAGTGCACCCAGGAAAAACTATGGCTACACCTTC.

The chain links TRBV7-3 to TRBJ2-1; weak D call: TRBD2 (7 bases). From germline, CDR1 is SGHTA and CDR2 FQGTGA. Trimming removed 5 bases from V and 2 bases from J, with 16 bases in between. The CDR3 runs to 16 residues. DNA for the CDR3: TGTGCCAGCAGCCTACGCCGGGGGGCAACCTACAATGAGCAGTTCTTC. It translates to CASSLRRGATYNEQFF.

The chain carries TRBV2 and TRBJ2-1, with 13 bases lining up with TRBD2. Germline lookup yields CDR1 SNHLY and CDR2 FYNNEI. This CDR3 has 19 residues. Trimming removed 4 bases from V and 0 bases from J; junction bases left unmatched: 9. The CDR3 nucleotides read TGTGCCAGCAGTGGCCGGACTAGCGGGGGACCTAGCTCCTACAATGAGCAGTTCTTC. Encoded protein: CASSGRTSGGPSSYNEQFF.

The chain links TRBV5-1 to TRBJ1-4; TRBD1 matches at 7 bases. The germline CDR1 and CDR2 sequences are SGHRS and YFSETQ. The CDR3 contains 16 residues. With 4 bases clipped from V and 8 bases from J, the junction kept 14 bases outside the gene matches. This CDR3 is CASSPDPQGVGEKLFF. The CDR3 DNA sequence: TGCGCCAGCAGCCCGGACCCCCAGGGGGTTGGGGAAAAACTGTTTTTT. The entire variable domain, with the rest obtained from reference TRBV5-1 and TRBJ1-4, is as follows: KAGVTQTPRYLIKTRGQQVTLSCSPISGHRSVSWYQQTPGQGLQFLFEYFSETQRNKGNFPGRFSGRQFSNSRSEMNVSTLELGDSALYLCASSPDPQGVGEKLFFGSGTQLSVL.

V usage is TRBV18 and J usage is TRBJ2-5; TRBD2 aligns across 10 bases. CDR1 is KGHSH, CDR2 LQKENI, per germline. Unmatched junction bases numbered 11, after V lost 8 bases and J lost 5 bases. The CDR3 has 15 residues. The CDR3 loop is CASLPLAGGRETQYF. The CDR3 DNA reads TGTGCCAGCCTTCCTTTAGCGGGAGGACGGGAGACCCAGTACTTC. The entire variable domain, with the rest obtained from reference TRBV18 and TRBJ2-5, is as follows: NAGVMQNPRHLVRRRGQEARLRCSPMKGHSHVYWYRQLPEEGLKFMVYLQKENIIDESGMPKERFSAEFPKEGPSILRIQQVVRGDSAAYFCASLPLAGGRETQYFGPGTRLLVL.

This clone occurred a few times. This chain uses TRBV5-6 with TRBJ1-2; D is uncertain. V lost 0 bases and J lost 3, with 9 bases in between. Per germline, CDR1 SGHDT and CDR2 YYEEEE. CDR3 length: 14 residues. CDR3 DNA sequence: TGTGCCAGCAGCTTGGATCCAGAGGACTATGGCTACACCTTC. Its protein is CASSLDPEDYGYTF.

The genes are TRBV4-3 and TRBJ1-3; TRBD1 might be the D (6 bases). Trimming removed 0 bases from V and 2 bases from J, with 20 bases in between. The CDR3 has 19 residues. CDR1 and CDR2 from the germline V gene are LGHNA and YSLEER. This chain's CDR3 is CASSQETQTGRAAGNTIYF. CDR3 sequence (DNA): TGCGCCAGCAGCCAAGAAACGCAAACAGGGAGAGCCGCTGGAAACACCATATATTTT.

The gene calls are TRBV5-1 and TRBJ2-5; D uncertain. The CDR3 has 15 amino acids. Per the germline V gene, CDR1 is SGHRS and CDR2 is YFSETQ. V was shortened by 1 base and J by 2 bases, with 12 bases between the two germline ends. The CDR3 DNA is TGCGCCAGCAGCTTGCCGCGACAAAGACAAGAGACCCAGTACTTC. It yields the protein CASSLPRQRQETQYF.

This chain joins TRBV7-9 and TRBJ1-2; 7 nucleotides align to TRBD1. CDR1 and CDR2 (germline): SEHNR, FQNEAQ (reference sequence). The CDR3 totals 13 residues. Germline trimming cut 5 bases from V and 3 bases from J; bases unmatched to any gene: 3. DNA for the CDR3: TGTGCCAGCAGCACCGGGACAGACTATGGCTACACCTTC. It encodes CASSTGTDYGYTF.

The genes are TRBV19 and TRBJ2-7; the D is unclear. The V end lost 3 bases, the J end lost 4 bases, and 10 bases lay between the germline ends. From germline, CDR1 is LNHDA and CDR2 SQIVND (reference sequence). CDR3 length: 13 amino acids. The CDR3 sequence is CASSMGSKYEQYF. The CDR3, as DNA: TGTGCCAGTAGTATGGGCAGTAAATACGAGCAGTACTTC.

The chain uses TRBV7-9 and TRBJ2-2, with unresolved D. The V end lost 1 base, the J end lost 2 bases, and 14 bases lay between the germline ends. The CDR3 is 17 residues long. Germline CDR1 and CDR2: SEHNR and FQNEAQ (reference sequence). CDR3 residues: CASSLGSVHINTGELFF. The CDR3, as DNA: TGTGCCAGCAGCTTAGGCTCAGTACACATAAACACCGGGGAGCTGTTTTTT.

This clone has only a few counts. The rearrangement uses TRBV4-2 and TRBJ2-5, with D perhaps TRBD2 (7 bases). Trimming left V 1 base short and J 3 bases short, with 15 bases between. CDR1 and CDR2 from the germline V gene are LGHNA and YNFKEQ. This CDR3 has 16 amino acids. The CDR3 sequence is CASSQGRGGLEETQYF. The CDR3 coding sequence is TGTGCCAGCAGCCAAGGAAGGGGGGGGTTGGAAGAGACCCAGTACTTC.

This chain uses TRBV6-1 with TRBJ1-1, with D maybe TRBD1 (6 bases). CDR1 and CDR2 (germline): MNHNS, SASEGT. This CDR3 has 14 amino acids. The ends were cut back, 6 bases at V and 1 base at J, with 12 bases in the middle. CDR3 loop: CASRRPRGNTEAFF. CDR3 nucleotides: TGTGCCAGCAGACGCCCCAGGGGGAACACTGAAGCTTTCTTT.

This rearrangement joins TRBV7-2 to TRBJ1-2, with 11 bases that match TRBD1. This CDR3 region has 14 residues. With V trimmed by 5 bases and J by 5 bases, 4 bases remained unmatched. Germline assignment: CDR1 SGHTA and CDR2 FQGNSA. The CDR3 coding sequence is TGTGCCAGCAGCCTGGACAGGGGGCCATATGGCTACACCTTC. Translation: CASSLDRGPYGYTF.

The V and J genes are TRBV28 and TRBJ2-3; D perhaps matches TRBD1 (6 bases). The germline gives CDR1 MDHEN, CDR2 SYDVKM. CDR3 size: 14 residues. The ends were cut back, 5 bases at V and 4 bases at J, with 13 bases in the middle. The CDR3 protein is CASSGVRGADTQYF. In nucleotides, the CDR3 is TGTGCCAGCAGTGGGGTCAGGGGCGCAGATACGCAGTATTTT.